The 16 T cell receptor beta chains reported below all come from one sample, sequenced in a study of cytomegalovirus exposure and HLA in healthy donors. 13 Jbeta primers and 60 Vbeta primers were used for the PCR. Assay used: immunoSEQ multiplex PCR; TCRdb lists only in-frame clones, some missing. The sample shows 100,000 to 150,000 clones, roughly 73% of them seen only once. Sequencing was done on a sample of PBMCs. The receptors derive from a man between 60 and 70 years old in good health and CMV-seropositive.

The chain links TRBV7-8 to TRBJ1-6; tentative D call: TRBD1 (5 bases). Germline lookup yields CDR1 SGHVS and CDR2 FQNEAQ. The CDR3 has 15 amino acids. Trimming shortened V by 5 bases and J by 2 bases, and 10 bases separated the two germline ends. The CDR3 is CASSPGGTYNSPLHF. The CDR3 DNA follows: TGTGCCAGCAGCCCCGGGGGGACCTATAATTCACCCCTCCACTTT.

V and J are TRBV11-2 and TRBJ1-3, with D uncertain. This CDR3 spans 14 amino acids. V was shortened by 1 base and J by 4 bases, with 8 bases between the two germline ends. From germline, CDR1 is SGHAT and CDR2 FQNNGV. The CDR3 spells CASSLAQSGNTIYF. The CDR3 coding sequence is TGTGCCAGCAGCTTAGCACAGTCCGGAAACACCATATATTTT.

This rearrangement joins TRBV6-5 to TRBJ1-5; tentative D call: TRBD1 (5 bases). V was cut by 0 bases and J by 7 bases, with 13 bases left in between. Germline loops: CDR1 MNHEY, CDR2 SVGAGI. The CDR3 totals 15 residues. In nucleotides, the CDR3 is TGTGCCAGCAGTTACTCTAGGACAACGGCCCAGCCCCAGCATTTT. It encodes CASSYSRTTAQPQHF.

This clone came up a few times. The genes are TRBV29-1 and TRBJ2-1, with D tentatively TRBD2 (5 bases). The CDR3 runs to 12 residues. CDR1 is SQVTM, CDR2 ANQGSEA, per germline. The V end was cut by 8 bases, the J end by 7 bases, with 15 bases between. In DNA form, the CDR3 reads TGCAGCCAGCAGGTCGGGGTGAATGAGCAGTTCTTC. This translates into CSQQVGVNEQFF.

The chain employs TRBV30 and TRBJ1-3, with 9 bases identical to TRBD1. V shed 1 base and J 2 bases; nucleotides not matched to a gene: 0. CDR1 and CDR2 from the germline V gene are GTSNPN and SVGIG (reference sequence). The CDR3 is made up of 14 amino acids. The CDR3 DNA follows: TGTGCCTGGAGTGGGACAGGGGCTGGAAACACCATATATTTT. This codes for CAWSGTGAGNTIYF.

This chain connects TRBV7-9 to TRBJ1-1; TRBD1 matches 9 bases. CDR1 is SEHNR and CDR2 is FQNEAQ in the germline V gene (reference sequence). Trimming removed 5 bases from V and 0 bases from J; junction bases left unmatched: 4. The CDR3 covers 15 residues. The CDR3 coding sequence is TGTGCCAGCAGCAAACAGGGGGCCCTGAACACTGAAGCTTTCTTT. This translates into CASSKQGALNTEAFF.

This clone was picked up a small number of times. The chain joins TRBV6-5 to TRBJ1-4; D perhaps matches TRBD1 (5 bases). Looked up from germline, CDR1 is MNHEY and CDR2 is SVGAGI. Trimming removed 5 bases from V and 8 bases from J, with 18 bases in between. The CDR3 covers 15 residues. This CDR3 is CASSPGSRGREKLFF. Here the CDR3 DNA reads TGTGCCAGCAGTCCGGGTAGTAGGGGCAGGGAAAAACTGTTTTTT.

This chain joins TRBV9 and TRBJ2-3; TRBD2 matches at 10 bases. Germline CDR1 SGDLS, CDR2 YYNGEE. The CDR3 totals 19 residues. Germline trimming cut 4 bases from V and 1 base from J; bases unmatched to any gene: 15. In nucleotides, the CDR3 is TGTGCCAGCAGCCCCAGCAGAGCGGGGGGGCCCTATCGCACAGATACGCAGTATTTT. Translated, it gives CASSPSRAGGPYRTDTQYF.

This clone has ten or more counts. The chain is built from TRBV27 and TRBJ1-1; D may be TRBD1 (5 bases). The germline V and J ends were trimmed by 0 bases and 3 bases, with 11 bases remaining between them. The germline V gene encodes CDR1 MNHEY and CDR2 SMNVEV (reference sequence). This CDR3 is 15 amino acids long. The CDR3 bases are TGTGCCAGCAGTTTATCGAACAGGCTATACACTGAAGCTTTCTTT. Amino acids: CASSLSNRLYTEAFF.

This sequence joins TRBV4-1 and TRBJ1-5; 8 bases fit TRBD1. The germline gives CDR1 MGHRA, CDR2 YSYEKL. The CDR3 consists of 15 residues. Trimming cost V 4 bases and J 2 bases; bases outside gene matches: 4. The CDR3: CASSPGGRGNQPQHF. DNA of the CDR3: TGCGCCAGCAGCCCAGGGGGCCGGGGCAATCAGCCCCAGCATTTT.

V usage is TRBV5-1 and J usage is TRBJ2-3; 11 nucleotides agree with TRBD2. Trimming took 0 bases from V and 2 from J; bases not matched to a gene: 8. Germline V lookup: CDR1 SGHRS, CDR2 YFSETQ. This CDR3 has 18 residues. This CDR3 reads CASSLDLAGGFFTDTQYF. The CDR3 DNA reads as TGCGCCAGCAGCTTGGACCTAGCGGGGGGATTTTTCACAGATACGCAGTATTTT.

This sequence joins TRBV6-6 and TRBJ1-6, with 7 bases matching TRBD1. The CDR3 totals 15 residues. The germline V gene encodes CDR1 MNHNY and CDR2 SVGAGI (reference sequence). The junction had 7 bases not matched to a gene; V was cut back by 6 bases and J by 5 bases. This CDR3 is CASSPGGTNNSPLHF. CDR3 nucleotide sequence: TGTGCCAGCAGCCCAGGGGGGACGAATAATTCACCCCTCCACTTT.

The chain uses TRBV18 and TRBJ2-7; D remains unclear. V was pared by 0 bases and J by 5 bases, with 17 bases between. The germline gives CDR1 KGHSH, CDR2 LQKENI. There are 16 residues in the CDR3. CDR3 sequence (DNA): TGTGCCAGCTCACCACCGACGGGTCGAGGCGGTGACGAGCAGTACTTC. It translates to CASSPPTGRGGDEQYF.

The V gene is TRBV5-4, the J gene TRBJ2-2, with 7 bases that match TRBD1. The CDR3 loop spans 13 amino acids. Germline V lookup: CDR1 SGHNT, CDR2 YYREEE (reference sequence). V lost 3 bases and J lost 5; bases outside the gene matches: 1. The CDR3 reads CASSYRGTGELFF. CDR3 bases: TGTGCCAGCAGCTACAGGGGAACCGGGGAGCTGTTTTTT.

Only one count was recorded for this clone. This chain joins TRBV7-3 and TRBJ2-6, with no clear D. Trimming shortened V by 2 bases and J by 0 bases, and 5 bases separated the two germline ends. Germline V gene sequence: CDR1 SGHTA, CDR2 FQGTGA. This CDR3 has 15 residues. In DNA, the CDR3 is TGTGCCAGCAGCTTAGGCGGCTCTGGGGCCAACGTCCTGACTTTC. Translated: CASSLGGSGANVLTF.

The chain employs TRBV4-2 and TRBJ1-2; the D gene is possibly TRBD1 (5 bases). V lost 3 bases to trimming and J lost 7 bases, with 6 bases between them. Looked up from germline, CDR1 is LGHNA and CDR2 is YNFKEQ. CDR3 length equals 11 residues. Here the CDR3 reads CASSQGGGYTF. In DNA, the CDR3 is TGTGCCAGCAGCCAGGGGGGTGGCTACACCTTC.